This TCR beta chain is from a study of T-cell memory formation after mild COVID-19. The wider study: TCR clusters were largely donor specific. Study-wide points: That cross-reactive memory joined was suggested by some responding clones appearing in pre-infection memory.

A few counts support this clonotype. Its antigen is undetermined. A read error may account for a junction end that differs from germline. Germline values: CDR1 SSHAT, CDR2 FNYEAQ (reference sequence). CDR3 length equals 14 residues. Constant-segment primers served in 5'RACE that generated TCR alpha and TCR beta cDNA libraries bearing sample barcodes and UMIs. TCRdb re-analysed the 5' RACE reads in MiXCR, keeping a single row per CDR3 protein. The sample holds about 110,000 distinct CDR3 sequences; 15% to 20% are singletons and the top ten take roughly 6%. V and J are TRBV7-7 and TRBJ2-5, with TRBD2 as a possible D gene (5 bases). Sequencing input: PBMCs or a T cell subset sorted from them (not recorded which). The receptor was isolated from a young man who had mild COVID-19 (a few samples of this study predate the infection). Cell type and time point are not known. The CDR3 DNA reads as TGTGCTAGCAGCTTCTACGGACTCCAAGAGACCCAGTACTTC. This encodes CASSFYGLQETQYF.